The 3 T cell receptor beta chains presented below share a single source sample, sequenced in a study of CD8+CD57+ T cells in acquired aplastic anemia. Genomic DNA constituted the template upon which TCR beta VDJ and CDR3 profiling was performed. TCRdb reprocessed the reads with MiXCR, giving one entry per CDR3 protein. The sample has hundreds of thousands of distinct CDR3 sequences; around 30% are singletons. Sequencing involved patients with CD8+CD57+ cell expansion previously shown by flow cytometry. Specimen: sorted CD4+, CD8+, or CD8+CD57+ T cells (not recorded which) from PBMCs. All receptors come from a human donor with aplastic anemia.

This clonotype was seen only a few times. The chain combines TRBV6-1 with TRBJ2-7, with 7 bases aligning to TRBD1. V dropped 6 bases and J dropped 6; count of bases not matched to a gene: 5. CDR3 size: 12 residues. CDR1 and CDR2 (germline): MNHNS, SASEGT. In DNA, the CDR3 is TGTGCCAGCAGCCGAGGACAGGCCGAGCAGTACTTC. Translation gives CASSRGQAEQYF.

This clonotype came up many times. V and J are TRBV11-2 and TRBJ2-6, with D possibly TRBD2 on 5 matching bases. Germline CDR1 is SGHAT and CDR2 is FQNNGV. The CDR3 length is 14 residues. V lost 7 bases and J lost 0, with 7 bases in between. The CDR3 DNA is TGTGCCAGCACGAGGGTCTCTGGGGCCAACGTCCTGACTTTC. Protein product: CASTRVSGANVLTF.

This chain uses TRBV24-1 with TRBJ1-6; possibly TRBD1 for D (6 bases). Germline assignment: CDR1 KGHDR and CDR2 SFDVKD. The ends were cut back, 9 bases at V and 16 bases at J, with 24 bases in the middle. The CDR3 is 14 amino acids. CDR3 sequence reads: CATLGPQQGRPLHF. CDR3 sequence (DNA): TGTGCCACCCTGGGCCCCCAACAGGGCAGGCCTCTCCACTTT.